Listed below are T cell receptor beta chains from one sample, sequenced in a study of identical twins. MiXCR, applied by TCRdb to the 5' RACE reads, yields one record per CDR3 protein. The data show roughly 720,000 distinct CDR3 sequences, over 15% seen once. These sequences were also reported in another study, on T cells expressing NK-cell markers.

What was sequenced was PBMCs. The receptors come from a woman aged 18-29 years in good health. Both conserved end residues are part of each CDR3. A D gene is named only where the DNA matches it firmly. Clone size is given for some rows only: seen once, a few or many times, or a class if the clone is expanded.

J gene | D gene | clone size | V gene | CDR3 protein | CDR3 DNA
TRBJ1-1 | - | few | TRBV27 | CASRVAPAGNTEAFF | TGTGCCAGCAGAGTGGCGCCCGCCGGGAACACTGAAGCTTTCTTT
TRBJ2-4 | - | few | TRBV7-2 | CASSPGTRQFTKNIQYF | TGTGCCAGCAGCCCCGGAACGCGACAGTTCACCAAAAACATTCAGTACTTC
TRBJ1-1 | - | few | TRBV29-1 | CSVERTGSEAFF | TGCAGCGTTGAACGAACAGGGAGTGAAGCTTTCTTT
TRBJ2-7 | - | - | TRBV5-1 | CASSSQGVLGAYEQYF | TGCGCCAGCAGCTCACAAGGGGTTTTGGGGGCCTACGAGCAGTACTTC
TRBJ2-5 | TRBD1 | few | TRBV12-3/TRBV12-4 | CASRGRGYDETQYF | TGTGCCAGCAGGGGCAGGGGGTACGACGAGACCCAGTACTTC
TRBJ2-7 | TRBD1 | - | TRBV5-1 | CASTNRDRGDYEQYF | TGCGCCAGCACCAACCGGGACAGGGGAGACTACGAGCAGTACTTC
TRBJ2-3 | TRBD2 | few | TRBV12-3/TRBV12-4 | CASSLREGGDTQYF | TGTGCCAGCAGTTTAAGGGAGGGTGGAGATACGCAGTATTTT
TRBJ2-3 | - | few | TRBV20-1 | CSAGPRTFTDTQYF | TGCAGTGCGGGACCACGAACTTTCACAGATACGCAGTATTTT
TRBJ2-1 | - | - | TRBV9 | CASSPLWGLSYNEQFF | TGTGCCAGCAGCCCCCTGTGGGGGCTATCCTACAATGAGCAGTTCTTC
TRBJ2-1 | - | few | TRBV2 | CATLGLPFYNEQFF | TGTGCCACTCTCGGCCTACCATTCTACAATGAGCAGTTCTTC
TRBJ1-1 | TRBD1 | many | TRBV5-1 | CASSWGQGSFAFF | TGCGCCAGCAGCTGGGGACAGGGAAGTTTTGCTTTCTTT
TRBJ2-5 | TRBD1 | - | TRBV5-6 | CASSSSGTGQETQYF | TGTGCCAGCAGCTCGTCGGGGACAGGCCAAGAGACCCAGTACTTC
TRBJ2-1 | - | - | TRBV9 | CASSVESSGPYNEQFF | TGTGCCAGCAGCGTCGAGAGTAGCGGTCCCTACAATGAGCAGTTCTTC
TRBJ1-2 | TRBD1 | few | TRBV12-3/TRBV12-4 | CASSLDRGFSGYTF | TGTGCCAGCAGTTTAGACAGGGGTTTTAGTGGCTACACCTTC
TRBJ2-7 | TRBD2 | once | TRBV3-1 | CASSRLTSGSSAGEQYF | TGTGCCAGCAGCCGCCTGACTAGCGGGAGCTCAGCAGGGGAGCAGTACTTC
TRBJ2-3 | - | - | TRBV20-1 | CSARDSFQTFTDTQYF | TGCAGTGCTAGAGACAGCTTCCAGACCTTCACAGATACGCAGTATTTT
TRBJ1-4 | - | - | TRBV7-2 | CASSPTRQSNEKLFF | TGTGCCAGCAGCCCGACAAGACAAAGTAATGAAAAACTGTTTTTT
TRBJ2-2 | - | - | TRBV7-8 | CASSLQDTGELFF | TGTGCCAGCAGCTTGCAAGACACCGGGGAGCTGTTTTTT
TRBJ2-3 | TRBD2 | many | TRBV7-2 | CASSPGLMSTDTQYF | TGTGCCAGCAGCCCGGGACTAATGAGCACAGATACGCAGTATTTT
TRBJ2-3 | - | - | TRBV18 | CASSPPGIGATDTQYF | TGTGCCAGCTCACCACCGGGGATCGGGGCCACAGATACGCAGTATTTT